These 2 T cell receptor beta chains came from one sample sequenced in a study of OX40 agonist ivuxolimab in advanced cancers. Generated by immunoSEQ multiplex PCR, the TCRdb table keeps only in-frame clones and is missing some. The sample records 70,000 or so clones, 92% being singletons. The material sequenced was CD4+ or CD8+ T cells sorted from blood, taken in a trial of the OX40 agonist ivuxolimab. The receptors were sampled from an adult with an advanced solid tumor such as melanoma, head and neck, liver or kidney cancer.

The gene calls are TRBV9 and TRBJ2-7; TRBD1 agrees at 10 bases. This CDR3 is 15 amino acids long. Germline loops: CDR1 SGDLS, CDR2 YYNGEE. The ends lost 0 bases at V and 3 bases at J; junction bases unmatched: 3. CDR3 in amino acids: CASSVERDRGYEQYF. The CDR3 DNA is TGTGCCAGCAGCGTAGAGAGGGACAGGGGCTACGAGCAGTACTTC.

This clone has a handful of counts. The chain has TRBV7-9 and TRBJ1-2, with TRBD1 identical over 8 bases. Germline CDR1 SEHNR, CDR2 FQNEAQ (reference sequence). The CDR3 sequence is 14 residues long. Germline trimming cut 5 bases from V and 6 bases from J; bases unmatched to any gene: 8. In nucleotides, the CDR3 is TGTGCCAGCAGCCTTGGACAGGGAATAGATGGCTACACCTTC. It is translated as CASSLGQGIDGYTF.